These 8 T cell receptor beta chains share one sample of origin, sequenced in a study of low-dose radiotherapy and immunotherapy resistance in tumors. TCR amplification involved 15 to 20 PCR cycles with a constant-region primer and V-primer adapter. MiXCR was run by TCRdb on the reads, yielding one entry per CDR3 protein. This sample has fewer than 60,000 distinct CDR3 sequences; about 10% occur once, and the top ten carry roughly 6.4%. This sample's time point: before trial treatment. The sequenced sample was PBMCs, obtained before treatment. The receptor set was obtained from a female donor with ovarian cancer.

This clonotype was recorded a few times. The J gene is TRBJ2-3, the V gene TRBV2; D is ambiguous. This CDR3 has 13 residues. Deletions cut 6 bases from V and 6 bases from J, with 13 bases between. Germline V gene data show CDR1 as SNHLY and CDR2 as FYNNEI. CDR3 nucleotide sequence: TGTGCCAGCAGGGCGGCCCTGTGGGATACGCAGTATTTT. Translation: CASRAALWDTQYF.

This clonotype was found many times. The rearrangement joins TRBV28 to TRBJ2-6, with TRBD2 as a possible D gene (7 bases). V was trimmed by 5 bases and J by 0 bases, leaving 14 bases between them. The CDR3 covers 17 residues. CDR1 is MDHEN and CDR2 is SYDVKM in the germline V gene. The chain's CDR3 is CASSRGRESSGANVLTF. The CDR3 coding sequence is TGTGCCAGCAGTCGGGGGCGGGAGAGCTCTGGGGCCAACGTCCTGACTTTC.

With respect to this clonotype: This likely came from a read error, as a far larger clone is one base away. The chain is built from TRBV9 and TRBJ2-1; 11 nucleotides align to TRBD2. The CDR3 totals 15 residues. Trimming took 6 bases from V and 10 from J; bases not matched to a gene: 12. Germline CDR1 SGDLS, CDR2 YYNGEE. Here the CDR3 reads CASTRLAGGYGEQFF. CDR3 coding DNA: TGTGCCAGCACACGCCTAGCGGGGGGATATGGGGAGCAGTTCTTC.

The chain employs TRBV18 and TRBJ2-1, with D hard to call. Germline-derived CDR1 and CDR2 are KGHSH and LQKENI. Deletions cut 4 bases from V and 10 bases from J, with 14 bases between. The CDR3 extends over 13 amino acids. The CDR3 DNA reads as TGTGCCAGCTCACAACCCTCTGGCGGCGAGCAGTTCTTC. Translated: CASSQPSGGEQFF.

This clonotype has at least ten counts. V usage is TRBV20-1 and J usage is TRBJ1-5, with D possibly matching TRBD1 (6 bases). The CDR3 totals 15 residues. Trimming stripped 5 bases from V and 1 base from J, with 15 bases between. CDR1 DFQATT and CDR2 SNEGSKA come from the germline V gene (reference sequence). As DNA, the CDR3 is TGCAGTGCTGGGGACACAGGGATGAGCAATCAGCCCCAGCATTTT. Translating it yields CSAGDTGMSNQPQHF.

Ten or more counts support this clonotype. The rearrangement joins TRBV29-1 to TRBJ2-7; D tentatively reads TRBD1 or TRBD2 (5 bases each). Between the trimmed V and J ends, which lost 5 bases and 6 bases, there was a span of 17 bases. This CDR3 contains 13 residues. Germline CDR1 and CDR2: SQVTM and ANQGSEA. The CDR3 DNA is TGCAGCGTTCAGAGTTCCGGGGCGATCGAGCAGTACTTC. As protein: CSVQSSGAIEQYF.

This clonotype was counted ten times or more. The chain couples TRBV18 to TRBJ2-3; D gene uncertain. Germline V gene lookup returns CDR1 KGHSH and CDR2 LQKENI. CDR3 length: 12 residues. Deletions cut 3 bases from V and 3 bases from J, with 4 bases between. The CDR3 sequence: CASSPRTDTQYF. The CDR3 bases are TGTGCCAGCTCACCTCGGACAGATACGCAGTATTTT.

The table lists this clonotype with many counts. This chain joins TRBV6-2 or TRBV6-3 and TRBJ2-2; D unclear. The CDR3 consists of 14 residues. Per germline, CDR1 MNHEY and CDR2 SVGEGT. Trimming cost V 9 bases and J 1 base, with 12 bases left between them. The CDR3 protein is CASHPRKNTGELFF. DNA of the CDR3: TGTGCCAGTCACCCCAGGAAGAACACCGGGGAGCTGTTTTTT.